This TCR beta chain was captured by sequencing in a study of shared T cell receptors in the human thymus. Germline lookup yields CDR1 SGHVS and CDR2 FNYEAQ. The V gene lost 3 bases and the J gene lost 4 bases, with 12 bases spanning the gap. This CDR3 has 14 residues. TCRdb keeps only in-frame clones here, not all; method: immunoSEQ multiplex PCR. The sample includes hundreds of thousands of clones, approximately 87% of them seen just once. Another study also made use of these data, one on human thymus T cells. Per that study: Corrective heart surgery yielded the resections from which the thymus tissue came.

The source is a boy younger than two with a congenital heart defect. This chain uses TRBV7-6 with TRBJ1-1; possible D gene TRBD1, 5 bases. Sample: thymocytes. Here the CDR3 reads CASSLKRRGTEAFF. CDR3 bases: TGTGCCAGCAGCTTGAAGCGTAGGGGCACTGAAGCTTTCTTT.